This T cell receptor beta chain originates from a study of T cell repertoires in cytomegalovirus infection. Study as a whole: Public TCR beta signature analysis indicated the presence of both CMV infection and matching HLA type.

Study-wide points: Using cumulative public TCR beta family frequency, the authors identified those who carried CMV together with the relevant HLA. The study found HLA-C-restricted CMV-specific TCR beta clonotypes dominating the ex vivo response.

This clonotype was found once. Its target is not known. TCRdb itself ran the reads through MiXCR, one entry per CDR3 protein. The sample consists of roughly 54,000 distinct CDR3 sequences, roughly 32% of them appearing once. The ends lost 6 bases at V and 8 bases at J; junction bases unmatched: 13. CDR1 and CDR2 from the germline V gene are SGHNT and YYREEE (reference sequence). The CDR3 loop spans 14 amino acids. The sequenced sample was PBMCs, sequenced either directly or after in vitro stimulation (not recorded which). This TCR was sampled from a human donor in good health (CMV status not recorded). Some clones in this sample may be carry-over from other donors' samples. This chain uses TRBV5-4 with TRBJ1-2; 7 bases agree with TRBD1. The chain's CDR3 is CASNPDSRGGGYTF. CDR3 nucleotides: TGTGCCAGCAACCCCGATAGTCGAGGGGGCGGCTACACCTTC.